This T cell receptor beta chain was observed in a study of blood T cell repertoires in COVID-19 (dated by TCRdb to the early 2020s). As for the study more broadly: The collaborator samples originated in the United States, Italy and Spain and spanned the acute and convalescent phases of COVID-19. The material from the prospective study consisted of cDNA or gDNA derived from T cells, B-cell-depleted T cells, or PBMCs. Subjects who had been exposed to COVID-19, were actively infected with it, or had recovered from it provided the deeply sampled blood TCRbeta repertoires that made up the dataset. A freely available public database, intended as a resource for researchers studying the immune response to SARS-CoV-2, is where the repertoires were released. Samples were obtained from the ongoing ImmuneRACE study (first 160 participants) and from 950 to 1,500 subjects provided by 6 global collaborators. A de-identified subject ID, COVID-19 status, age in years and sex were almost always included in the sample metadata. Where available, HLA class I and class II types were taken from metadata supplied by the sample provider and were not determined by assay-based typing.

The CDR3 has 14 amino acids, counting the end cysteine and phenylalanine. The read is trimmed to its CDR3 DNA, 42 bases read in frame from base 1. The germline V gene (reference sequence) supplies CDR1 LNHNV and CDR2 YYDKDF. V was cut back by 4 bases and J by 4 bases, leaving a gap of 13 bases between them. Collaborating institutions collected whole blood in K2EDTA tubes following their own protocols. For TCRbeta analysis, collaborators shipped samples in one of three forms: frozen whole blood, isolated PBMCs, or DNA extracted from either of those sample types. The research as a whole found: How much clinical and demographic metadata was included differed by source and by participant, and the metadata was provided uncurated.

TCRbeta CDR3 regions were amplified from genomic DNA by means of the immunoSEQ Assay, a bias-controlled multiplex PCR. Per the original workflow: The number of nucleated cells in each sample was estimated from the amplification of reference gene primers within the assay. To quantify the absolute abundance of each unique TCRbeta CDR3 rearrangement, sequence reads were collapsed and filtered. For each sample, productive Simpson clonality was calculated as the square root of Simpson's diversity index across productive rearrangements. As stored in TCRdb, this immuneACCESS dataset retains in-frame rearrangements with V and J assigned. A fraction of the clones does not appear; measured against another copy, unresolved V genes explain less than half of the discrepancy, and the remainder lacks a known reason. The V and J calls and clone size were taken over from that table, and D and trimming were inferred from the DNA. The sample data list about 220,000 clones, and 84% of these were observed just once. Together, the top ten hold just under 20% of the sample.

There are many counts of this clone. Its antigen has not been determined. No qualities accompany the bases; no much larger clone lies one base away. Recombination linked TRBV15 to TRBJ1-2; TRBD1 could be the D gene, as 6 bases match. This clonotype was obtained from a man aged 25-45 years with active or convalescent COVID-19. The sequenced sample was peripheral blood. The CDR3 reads CATSNTGTLYGYTF. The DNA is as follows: TGTGCCACCAGCAATACCGGGACACTCTATGGCTACACCTTC.